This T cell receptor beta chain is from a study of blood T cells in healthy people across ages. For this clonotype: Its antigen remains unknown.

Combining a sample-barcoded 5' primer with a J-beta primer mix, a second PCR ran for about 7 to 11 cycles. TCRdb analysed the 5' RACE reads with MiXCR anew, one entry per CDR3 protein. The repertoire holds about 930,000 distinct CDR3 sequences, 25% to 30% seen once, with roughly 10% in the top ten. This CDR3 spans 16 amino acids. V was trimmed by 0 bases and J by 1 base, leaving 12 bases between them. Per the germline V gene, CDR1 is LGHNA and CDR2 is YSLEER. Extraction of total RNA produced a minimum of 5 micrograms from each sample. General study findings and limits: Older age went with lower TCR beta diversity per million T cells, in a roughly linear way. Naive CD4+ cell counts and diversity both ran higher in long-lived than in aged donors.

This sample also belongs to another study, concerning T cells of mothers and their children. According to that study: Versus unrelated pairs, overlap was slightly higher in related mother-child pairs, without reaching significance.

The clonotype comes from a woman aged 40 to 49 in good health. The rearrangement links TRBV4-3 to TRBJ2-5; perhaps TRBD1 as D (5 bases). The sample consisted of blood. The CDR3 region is CASSQDWGSFQETQYF. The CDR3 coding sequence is TGCGCCAGCAGCCAAGATTGGGGCAGTTTCCAAGAGACCCAGTACTTC.